This T cell receptor beta chain was profiled in a study of T cells in Graves' hyperthyroidism and ophthalmopathy. There are many counts of this clonotype. RNA transcripts gave rise to amplified TCR beta CDR3 regions. A first-round RT-PCR of the TCR CDR3 used the HTBI primer set. Via MiXCR, TCRdb re-called the multiplex PCR reads, giving one row per CDR3 protein. The table shows 350,000 to 400,000 distinct CDR3 sequences, with just under 15% occurring only once. The V gene's germline CDR1 is SGHTA and CDR2 FQGNSA. The V and J ends lost 1 base and 7 bases, in that order; junction bases with no gene match: 14. This CDR3 has 17 residues.

The clonotype was recovered from a woman in her thirties with Graves' hyperthyroidism. The rearrangement links TRBV7-2 to TRBJ1-2, with TRBD1 matching over 8 bases. Material for sequencing was blood. In nucleotides, the CDR3 is TGTGCCAGCAGCTTAGGAGGGCTGGAACTGACAGGGGTTGGCTACACCTTC. Translating gives CASSLGGLELTGVGYTF. The entire variable domain, with the rest obtained from reference TRBV7-2 and TRBJ1-2, is as follows: GAGVSQSPSNKVTEKGKDVELRCDPISGHTALYWYRQSLGQGLEFLIYFQGNSAPDKSGLPSDRFSAERTGGSVSTLTIQRTQQEDSAVYLCASSLGGLELTGVGYTFGSGTRLTVV.